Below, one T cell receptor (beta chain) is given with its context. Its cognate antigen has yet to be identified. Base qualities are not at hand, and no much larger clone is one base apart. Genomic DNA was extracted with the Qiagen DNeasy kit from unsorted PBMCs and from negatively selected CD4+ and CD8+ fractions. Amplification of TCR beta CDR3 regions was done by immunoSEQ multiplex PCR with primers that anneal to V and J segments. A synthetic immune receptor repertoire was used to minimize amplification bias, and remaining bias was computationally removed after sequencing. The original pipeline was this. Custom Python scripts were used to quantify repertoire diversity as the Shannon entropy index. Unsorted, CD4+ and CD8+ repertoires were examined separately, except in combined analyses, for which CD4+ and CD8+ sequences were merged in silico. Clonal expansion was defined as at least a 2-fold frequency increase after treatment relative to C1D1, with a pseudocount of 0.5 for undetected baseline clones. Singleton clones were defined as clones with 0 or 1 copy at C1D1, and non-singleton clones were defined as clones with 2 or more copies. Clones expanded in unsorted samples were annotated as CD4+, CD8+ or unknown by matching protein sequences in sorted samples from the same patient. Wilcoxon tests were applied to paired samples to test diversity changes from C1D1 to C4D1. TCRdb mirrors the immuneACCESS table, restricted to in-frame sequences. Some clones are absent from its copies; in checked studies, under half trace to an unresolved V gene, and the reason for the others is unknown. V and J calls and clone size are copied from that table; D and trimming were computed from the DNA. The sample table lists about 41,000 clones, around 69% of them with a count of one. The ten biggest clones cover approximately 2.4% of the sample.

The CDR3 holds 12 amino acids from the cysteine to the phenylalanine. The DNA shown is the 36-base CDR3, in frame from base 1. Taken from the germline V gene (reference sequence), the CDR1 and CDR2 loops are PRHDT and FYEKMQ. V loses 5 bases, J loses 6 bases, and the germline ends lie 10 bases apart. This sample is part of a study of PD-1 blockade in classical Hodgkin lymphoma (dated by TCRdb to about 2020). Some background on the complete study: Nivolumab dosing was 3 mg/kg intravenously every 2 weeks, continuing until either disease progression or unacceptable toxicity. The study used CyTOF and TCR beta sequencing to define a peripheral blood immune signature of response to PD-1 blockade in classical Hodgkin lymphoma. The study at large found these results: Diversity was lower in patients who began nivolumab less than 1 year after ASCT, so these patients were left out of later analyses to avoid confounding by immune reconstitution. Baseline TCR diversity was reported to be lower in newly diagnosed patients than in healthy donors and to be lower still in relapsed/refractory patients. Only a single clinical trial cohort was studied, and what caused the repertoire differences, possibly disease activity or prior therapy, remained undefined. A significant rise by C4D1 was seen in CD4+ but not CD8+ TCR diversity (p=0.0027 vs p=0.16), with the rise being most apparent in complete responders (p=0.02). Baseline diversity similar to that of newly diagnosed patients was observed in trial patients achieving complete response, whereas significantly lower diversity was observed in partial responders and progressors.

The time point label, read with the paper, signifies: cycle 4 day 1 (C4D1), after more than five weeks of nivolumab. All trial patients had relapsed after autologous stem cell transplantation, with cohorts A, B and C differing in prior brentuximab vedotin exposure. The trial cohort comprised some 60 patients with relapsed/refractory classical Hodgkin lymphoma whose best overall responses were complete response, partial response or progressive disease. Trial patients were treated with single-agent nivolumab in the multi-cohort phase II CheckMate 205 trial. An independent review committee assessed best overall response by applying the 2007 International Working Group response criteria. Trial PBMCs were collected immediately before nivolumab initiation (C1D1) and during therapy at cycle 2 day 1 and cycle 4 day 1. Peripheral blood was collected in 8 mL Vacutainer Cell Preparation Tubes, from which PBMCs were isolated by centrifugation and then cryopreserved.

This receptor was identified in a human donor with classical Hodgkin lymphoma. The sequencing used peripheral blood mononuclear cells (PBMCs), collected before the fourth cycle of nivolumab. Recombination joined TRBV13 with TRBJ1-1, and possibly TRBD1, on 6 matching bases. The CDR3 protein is CASSLGASEAFF. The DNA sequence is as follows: TGTGCCAGCAGCCTGGGGGCGTCTGAAGCTTTCTTT.